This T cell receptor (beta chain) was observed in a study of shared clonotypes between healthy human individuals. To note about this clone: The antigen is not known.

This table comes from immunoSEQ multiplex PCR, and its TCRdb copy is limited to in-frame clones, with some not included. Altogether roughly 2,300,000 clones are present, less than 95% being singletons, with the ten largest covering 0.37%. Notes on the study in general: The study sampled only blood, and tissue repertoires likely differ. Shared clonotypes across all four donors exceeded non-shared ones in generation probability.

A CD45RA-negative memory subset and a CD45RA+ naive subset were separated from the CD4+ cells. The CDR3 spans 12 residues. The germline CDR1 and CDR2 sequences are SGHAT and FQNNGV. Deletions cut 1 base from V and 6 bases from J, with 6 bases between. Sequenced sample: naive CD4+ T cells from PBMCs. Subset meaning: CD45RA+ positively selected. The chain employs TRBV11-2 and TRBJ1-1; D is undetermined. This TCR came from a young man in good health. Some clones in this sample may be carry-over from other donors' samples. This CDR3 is CASSLVSAEAFF. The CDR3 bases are TGTGCCAGCAGCTTAGTTTCGGCTGAAGCTTTCTTT.